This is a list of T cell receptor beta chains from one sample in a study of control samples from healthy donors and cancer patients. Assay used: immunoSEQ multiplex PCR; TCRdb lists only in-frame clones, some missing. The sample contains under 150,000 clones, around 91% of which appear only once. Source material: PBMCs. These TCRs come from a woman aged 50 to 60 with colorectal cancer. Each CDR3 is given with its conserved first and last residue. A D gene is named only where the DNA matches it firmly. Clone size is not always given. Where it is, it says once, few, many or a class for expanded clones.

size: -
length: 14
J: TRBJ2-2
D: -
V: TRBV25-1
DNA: TGTGCCAGCAGTGATGTGCCGCGCACCGGGGAGCTGTTTTTT
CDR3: CASSDVPRTGELFF

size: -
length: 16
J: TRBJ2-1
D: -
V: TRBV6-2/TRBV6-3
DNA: TGTGCCAGCAGTTACAATCGGGTACACCCCTACAATGAGCAGTTCTTC
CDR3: CASSYNRVHPYNEQFF

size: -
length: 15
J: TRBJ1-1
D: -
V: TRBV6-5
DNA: TGTGCCAGCAGGACCTCGGGGTCGGTGGGCACTGAAGCTTTCTTT
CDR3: CASRTSGSVGTEAFF

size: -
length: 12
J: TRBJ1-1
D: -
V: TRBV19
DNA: TGTGCCTCCTTCCGGGTGGACACTGAAGCTTTCTTT
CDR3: CASFRVDTEAFF

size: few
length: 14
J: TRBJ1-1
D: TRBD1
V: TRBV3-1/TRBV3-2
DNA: TGTGCCAGCAGCCCGACAGGGAGATTGACTGAAGCTTTCTTT
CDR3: CASSPTGRLTEAFF

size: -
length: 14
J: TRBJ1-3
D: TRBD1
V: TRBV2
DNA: TGTGCCAGCAGGGGACAGGTCAGGCAAAACACCATATATTTT
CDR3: CASRGQVRQNTIYF

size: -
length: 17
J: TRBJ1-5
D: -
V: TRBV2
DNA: TGTGCCAGCAGGTACAAGGCAGGGGCGGGGAGCAATCAGCCCCAGCATTTT
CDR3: CASRYKAGAGSNQPQHF

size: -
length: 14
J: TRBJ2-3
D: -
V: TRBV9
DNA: TGTGCCAGCAGCGTAGGGACGGGATACGATACGCAGTATTTT
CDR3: CASSVGTGYDTQYF

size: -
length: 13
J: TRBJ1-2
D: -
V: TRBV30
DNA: TGTGCCTGGAGTGATGGGAATATTGCGAGCTACACCTTC
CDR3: CAWSDGNIASYTF

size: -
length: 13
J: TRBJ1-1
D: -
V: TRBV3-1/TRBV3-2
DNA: TGTGCCAGCAGCCAAGCGCTGAACACTGAAGCTTTCTTT
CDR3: CASSQALNTEAFF

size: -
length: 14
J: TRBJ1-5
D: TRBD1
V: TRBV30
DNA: TGTGCCTGGAGCGGCAGGGGGTATTCAGCGCCCCAGCATTTT
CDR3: CAWSGRGYSAPQHF

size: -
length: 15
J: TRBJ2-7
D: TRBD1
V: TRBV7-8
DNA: TGTGCCAGCAGCTTAGGGCAGGGGGTCTCCTACGAGCAGTACTTC
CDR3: CASSLGQGVSYEQYF

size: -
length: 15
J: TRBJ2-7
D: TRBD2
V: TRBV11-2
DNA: TGTGCCAGCAGCCTAATAGCGGGAGGGCCCTACGAGCAGTACTTC
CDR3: CASSLIAGGPYEQYF

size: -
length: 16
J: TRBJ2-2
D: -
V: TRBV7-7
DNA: TGTGCTAGCAGCTTAGACGTCCCCGGGAACACCGGGGAGCTGTTTTTT
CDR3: CASSLDVPGNTGELFF

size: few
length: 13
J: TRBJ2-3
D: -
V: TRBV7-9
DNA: TGTGCCAGCAGCCCAGGGCTTTCAGATACGCAGTATTTT
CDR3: CASSPGLSDTQYF

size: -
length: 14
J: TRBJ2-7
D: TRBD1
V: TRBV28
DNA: TGTGCCACCCTCGAGGACAGGGCTATCTACGAGCAGTACTTC
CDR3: CATLEDRAIYEQYF

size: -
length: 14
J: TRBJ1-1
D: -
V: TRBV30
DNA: TGTGCCTGGAGTGGGGAAGGGGACGGAAATGAAGCTTTCTTT
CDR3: CAWSGEGDGNEAFF

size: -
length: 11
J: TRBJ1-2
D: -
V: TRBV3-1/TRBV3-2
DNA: TGTGCCAGCAGCCAAAACGATGGCTACACCTTC
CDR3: CASSQNDGYTF